This T cell receptor (beta chain) was captured in a study of blood T cells in healthy people across ages. Per sample, at least 6 micrograms of total RNA were extracted. With a J-beta primer mix and a sample-barcoded 5' primer, a second PCR ran about 7 to 12 cycles. Every individual sample yielded 3 million or more paired-end reads (each containing CDR3). A single record per CDR3 protein comes from TCRdb applying MiXCR to the 5' RACE reads. The sample lists roughly 1,500,000 distinct CDR3 sequences, roughly 45% occurring once. The germline CDR1 and CDR2 sequences are MDHEN and SYDVKM. This CDR3 spans 12 amino acids. Trimming shortened V by 5 bases and J by 4 bases, and 8 bases separated the two germline ends.

The specimen was blood. The rearrangement joins TRBV28 to TRBJ1-2; no clear D. The source of this sequence is a young woman in good health. CDR3 nucleotides: TGTGCCAGCAGTATGGTGGGCTATGGCTACACCTTC. It yields the protein CASSMVGYGYTF.